This T cell receptor (beta chain) was identified in a study of blood T cell repertoires in COVID-19. Study-wide context: Acute and convalescent COVID-19 specimens originated in the United States, Italy and Spain.

Authors' data handling: Amplification from reference gene primers served as the basis for estimated nucleated cell counts. Repertoires were generated with immunoSEQ multiplex PCR, while TCRdb's copy carries only in-frame clones and drops some. V and J calls and clone size are as listed in that table; D and trimming were resolved from the DNA. The data show about 300,000 clones, 83% seen once. Trimming pared 11 bases from V and 2 bases from J, leaving 25 bases between. The V gene's germline CDR1 is SEHNR and CDR2 FQNEAQ (reference sequence). The CDR3 extends over 17 amino acids. V is TRBV7-9 and J is TRBJ1-5; weak D call: TRBD1 (5 bases). The receptor was derived from a woman between 45 and 65 years old who had recovered from COVID-19. The sequencing sample was made of peripheral blood. DNA of the CDR3: TGTGCCTCAAACCCAACGTGGGGCAGAGCTTGCAATCAGCCCCAGCATTTT. Translated, it gives CASNPTWGRACNQPQHF.